Listed below are T cell receptor beta chains from one sample, sequenced in a study of blood T cell repertoires in COVID-19. Sequenced by immunoSEQ multiplex PCR; TCRdb stores in-frame clones only, minus some. Here the sample spans 150,000 to 200,000 clones, 85% to 95% being singletons. Specimen: peripheral blood. Every receptor here comes from an older woman with COVID-19, enrolled during active disease. CDR3s include the opening cysteine and the closing phenylalanine or tryptophan. The D gene is left open where the match is weak. Size is omitted from some rows. Given values are once, few, many or a class for expanded clones.

TRBJ1-2	NA	TRBV4-2	NA	TGTGCCAGCAGCCAAGCGGGATCAGAAGCCTATGGCTACACCTTC	CASSQAGSEAYGYTF
TRBJ2-7	NA	TRBV2	TRBD1	TGTGCCAGCAGTGCGTGGGACAGCGTCTACGAGCAGTACTTC	CASSAWDSVYEQYF
TRBJ2-3	NA	TRBV19	NA	TGTGCCAGTAGTATTAGGGGGCAAATTGCGGGGTATCAAACAGATACGCAGTATTTT	CASSIRGQIAGYQTDTQYF
TRBJ2-3	NA	TRBV6-2/TRBV6-3	NA	TGTGCCAGCAGTTCCCCCCGACTGTCCCTGTCGGGTCGAGATACGCAGTATTTT	CASSSPRLSLSGRDTQYF
TRBJ1-5	NA	TRBV15	NA	TGTGCCACCAGCACCCAGGTGGGTCCAAATCAGCCCCAGCATTTT	CATSTQVGPNQPQHF
TRBJ2-1	NA	TRBV19	TRBD1	TGTGCCAGTAGTCCCCGGACAGGGTTCAATGAGCAGTTCTTC	CASSPRTGFNEQFF
TRBJ1-6	NA	TRBV6-6	NA	TGTGCCAGCAGTCTTCACCGTTCCTCGGACACGAATAATTCACCCCTCCACTTT	CASSLHRSSDTNNSPLHF
TRBJ2-7	once	TRBV14	TRBD2	TGTGCCAGCAGCCAAGGGCGGGGGAGTAGCTCCTACGAGCAGTACTTC	CASSQGRGSSSYEQYF
TRBJ1-2	NA	TRBV6-1	TRBD1	TGTGCCAGCAGTGAAGCGTGGGGACAGAACCACTATGGCTACACCTTC	CASSEAWGQNHYGYTF
TRBJ1-1	NA	TRBV29-1	NA	TGCAGCGTTGCGGGGTTGAACACTGAAGCTTTCTTT	CSVAGLNTEAFF
TRBJ1-4	NA	TRBV27	TRBD1	TGTGCCAGCAGTATCCGGGACAGGGGTGAAAAACTGTTTTTT	CASSIRDRGEKLFF
TRBJ2-7	NA	TRBV30	TRBD1	TGTGCCTGGAGCCGGGACAGTGGCAACGAGCAGTACTTC	CAWSRDSGNEQYF
TRBJ2-3	once	TRBV6-5	TRBD2	TGTGCCAGCAGCGGGGGGAGCACAGATACGCAGTATTTT	CASSGGSTDTQYF
TRBJ1-2	NA	TRBV15	TRBD1	TGTGCCACCAGCGCAGGGACAGGGAATTCGGCAAACTATGGCTACACCTTC	CATSAGTGNSANYGYTF
TRBJ2-2	NA	TRBV19	NA	TGTGCCAGTAGTATTAGGGGATGGGGCGCCGGGGAGCTGTTTTTT	CASSIRGWGAGELFF
TRBJ2-6	NA	TRBV21-1	NA	TGTGCCAGCAAAGGCAGGTTCGTCTCTGGGGCCAACGTCCTGACTTTC	CASKGRFVSGANVLTF
TRBJ1-1	once	TRBV19	TRBD1	TGTGCCAGTAGAACAGGGGGACAGGGAACCATGAACGCTTTCTTT	CASRTGGQGTMNAFF
TRBJ2-2	NA	TRBV3-1/TRBV3-2	NA	TGTGCCAGCAGCATTGCGGGGCCGGTCACCGGGGAGCTGTTTTTT	CASSIAGPVTGELFF
TRBJ2-3	NA	TRBV20-1	TRBD2	TGCAGTGCTAGTTATTCCAGCGGGGGCACAGATACGCAGTATTTT	CSASYSSGGTDTQYF
TRBJ2-5	NA	TRBV7-9	TRBD1	TGTGCCAGCAGCCCCGGTAGGGACAGGGTGTTAGAGACCCAGTACTTC	CASSPGRDRVLETQYF
TRBJ1-2	once	TRBV4-3	NA	TGCGCCAGCAGCCAAGACCTACCCGGAGGTGGCTACACCTTC	CASSQDLPGGGYTF
TRBJ2-5	NA	TRBV5-5	NA	TGTGCCAGCAGCTTGGGGGGACTCCAAGAGACCCAGTACTTC	CASSLGGLQETQYF